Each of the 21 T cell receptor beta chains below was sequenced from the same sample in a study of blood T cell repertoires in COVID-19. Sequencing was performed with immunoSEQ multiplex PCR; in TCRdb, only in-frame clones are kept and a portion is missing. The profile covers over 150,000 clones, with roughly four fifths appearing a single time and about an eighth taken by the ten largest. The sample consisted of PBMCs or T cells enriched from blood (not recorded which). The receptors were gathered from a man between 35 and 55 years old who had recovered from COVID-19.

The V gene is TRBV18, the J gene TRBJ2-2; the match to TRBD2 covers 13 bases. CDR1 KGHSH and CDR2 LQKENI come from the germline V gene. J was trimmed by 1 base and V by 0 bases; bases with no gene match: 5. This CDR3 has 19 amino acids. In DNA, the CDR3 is TGTGCCAGCTCACCACCGGGACTAGCGGGACCGGGGAACACCGGGGAGCTGTTTTTT. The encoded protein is CASSPPGLAGPGNTGELFF. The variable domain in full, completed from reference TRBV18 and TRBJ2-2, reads NAGVMQNPRHLVRRRGQEARLRCSPMKGHSHVYWYRQLPEEGLKFMVYLQKENIIDESGMPKERFSAEFPKEGPSILRIQQVVRGDSAAYFCASSPPGLAGPGNTGELFFGEGSRLTVL.

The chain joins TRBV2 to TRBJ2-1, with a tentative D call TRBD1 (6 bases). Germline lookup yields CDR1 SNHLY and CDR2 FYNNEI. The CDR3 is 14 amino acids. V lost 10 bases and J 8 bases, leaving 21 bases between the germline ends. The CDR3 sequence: CATASTQGPHEQFF. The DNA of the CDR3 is TGTGCCACCGCGAGTACACAGGGTCCCCATGAGCAGTTCTTC. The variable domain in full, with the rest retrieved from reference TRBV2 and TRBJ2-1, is EPEVTQTPSHQVTQMGQEVILRCVPISNHLYFYWYRQILGQKVEFLVSFYNNEISEKSEIFDDQFSVERPDGSNFTLKIRSTKLEDSAMYFCATASTQGPHEQFFGPGTRLTVL.

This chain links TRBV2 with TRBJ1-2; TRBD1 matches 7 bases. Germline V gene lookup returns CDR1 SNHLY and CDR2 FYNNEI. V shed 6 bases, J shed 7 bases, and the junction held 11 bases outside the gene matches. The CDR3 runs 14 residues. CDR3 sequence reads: CASRSGGIIGGYTF. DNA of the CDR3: TGTGCCAGCAGGTCAGGGGGTATAATTGGTGGCTACACCTTC.

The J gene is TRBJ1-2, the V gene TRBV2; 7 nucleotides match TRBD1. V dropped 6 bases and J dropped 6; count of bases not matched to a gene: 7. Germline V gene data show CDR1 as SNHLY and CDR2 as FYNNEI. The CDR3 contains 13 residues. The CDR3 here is CASSQDQGDGYTF. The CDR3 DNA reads TGTGCCAGCAGCCAGGATCAGGGGGATGGCTACACCTTC.

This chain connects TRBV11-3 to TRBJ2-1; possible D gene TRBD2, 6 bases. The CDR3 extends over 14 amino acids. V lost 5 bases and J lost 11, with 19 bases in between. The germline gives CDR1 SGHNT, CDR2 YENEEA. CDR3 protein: CASSTGTPRSQQFF. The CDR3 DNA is TGTGCCAGCAGCACCGGGACTCCTCGCTCACAGCAGTTCTTC.

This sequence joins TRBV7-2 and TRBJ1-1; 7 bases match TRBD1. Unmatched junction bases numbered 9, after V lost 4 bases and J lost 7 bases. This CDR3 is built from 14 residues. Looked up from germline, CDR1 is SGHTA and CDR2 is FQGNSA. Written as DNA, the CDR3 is TGTGCCAGCAGCTCGAGAGGGGACAGCGGTGAAGCTTTCTTT. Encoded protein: CASSSRGDSGEAFF.

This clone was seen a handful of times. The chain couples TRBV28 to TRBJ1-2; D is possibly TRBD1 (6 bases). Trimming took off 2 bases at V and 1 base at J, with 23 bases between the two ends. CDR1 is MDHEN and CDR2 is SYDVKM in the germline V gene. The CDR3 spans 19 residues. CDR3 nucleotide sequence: TGTGCCAGCAGTTTAGGTGGACAGACCTATAGAAAAGTTAACTATGGCTACACCTTC. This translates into CASSLGGQTYRKVNYGYTF.

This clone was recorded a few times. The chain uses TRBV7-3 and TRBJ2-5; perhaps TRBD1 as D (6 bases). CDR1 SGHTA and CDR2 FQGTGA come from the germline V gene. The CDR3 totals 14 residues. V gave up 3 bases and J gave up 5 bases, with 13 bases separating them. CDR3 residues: CASSFGPRGETQYF. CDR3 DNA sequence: TGTGCCAGCAGCTTCGGTCCGAGGGGGGAGACCCAGTACTTC.

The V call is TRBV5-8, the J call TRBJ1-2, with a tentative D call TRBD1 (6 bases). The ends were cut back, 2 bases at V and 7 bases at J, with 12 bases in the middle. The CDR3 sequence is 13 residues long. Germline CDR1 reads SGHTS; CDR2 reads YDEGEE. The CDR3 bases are TGTGCCAGCAGCTTATGGGGGCTCGGTGGCTACACCTTC. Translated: CASSLWGLGGYTF.

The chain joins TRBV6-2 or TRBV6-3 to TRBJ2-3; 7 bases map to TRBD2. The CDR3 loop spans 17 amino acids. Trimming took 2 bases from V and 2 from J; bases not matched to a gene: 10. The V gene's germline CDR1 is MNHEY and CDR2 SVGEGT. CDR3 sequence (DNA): TGTGCCAGCAGTTACGAATTGCTTAGCGGGCCCACAGATACGCAGTATTTT. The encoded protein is CASSYELLSGPTDTQYF.

CDR3 protein: CASSQGPGLAGYEQYF. The CDR3 coding sequence is TGCGCCAGCAGCCAAGGGCCGGGACTAGCGGGCTACGAGCAGTACTTC. This sequence joins TRBV4-1 and TRBJ2-7; TRBD2 aligns across 12 bases. CDR1 MGHRA and CDR2 YSYEKL come from the germline V gene. The V gene end was trimmed by 1 base and the J gene end by 3 bases; junction bases not matched to a gene: 4. The CDR3 sequence is 16 residues long.

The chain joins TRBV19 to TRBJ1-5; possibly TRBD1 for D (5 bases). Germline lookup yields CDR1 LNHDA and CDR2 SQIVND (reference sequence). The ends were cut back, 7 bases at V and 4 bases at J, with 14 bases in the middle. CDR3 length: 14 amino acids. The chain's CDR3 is CASTSRDYNQPQHF. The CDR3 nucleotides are TGTGCCAGTACCTCCCGGGACTATAATCAGCCCCAGCATTTT.

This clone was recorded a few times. Here the CDR3 reads CASSQDRSSETYEQYF. For the CDR3, the DNA is TGCGCCAGCAGCCAAGATCGGTCTTCCGAGACCTACGAGCAGTACTTC. The chain is built from TRBV4-3 and TRBJ2-7; D is unresolved. Germline CDR1 is LGHNA and CDR2 is YSLEER. V lost 0 bases and J 2 bases, leaving 14 bases between the germline ends. The CDR3 is 16 residues long.

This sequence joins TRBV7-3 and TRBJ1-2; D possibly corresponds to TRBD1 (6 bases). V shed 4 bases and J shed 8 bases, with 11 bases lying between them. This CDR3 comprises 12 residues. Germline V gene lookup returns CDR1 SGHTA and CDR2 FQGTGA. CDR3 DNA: TGTGCCAGCAGCTCACAGGGATACGGCTACACCTTC. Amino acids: CASSSQGYGYTF.

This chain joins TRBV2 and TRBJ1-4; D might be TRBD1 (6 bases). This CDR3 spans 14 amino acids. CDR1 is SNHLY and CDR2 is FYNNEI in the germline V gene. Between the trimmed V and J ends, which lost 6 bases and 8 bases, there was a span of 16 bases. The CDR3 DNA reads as TGTGCCAGCAGCGCTCAGGGGAGAGGAGAAAAACTGTTTTTT. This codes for CASSAQGRGEKLFF.

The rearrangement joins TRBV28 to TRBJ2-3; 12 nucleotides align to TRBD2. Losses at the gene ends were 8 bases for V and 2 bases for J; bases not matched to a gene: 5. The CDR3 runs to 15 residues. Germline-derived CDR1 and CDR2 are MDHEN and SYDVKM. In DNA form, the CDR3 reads TGTGCCAGCGCGACTAGCGGGAGTCACACAGATACGCAGTATTTT. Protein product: CASATSGSHTDTQYF. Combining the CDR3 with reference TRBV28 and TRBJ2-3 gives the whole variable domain DVKVTQSSRYLVKRTGEKVFLECVQDMDHENMFWYRQDPGLGLRLIYFSYDVKMKEKGDIPEGYSVSREKKERFSLILESASTNQTSMYLCASATSGSHTDTQYFGPGTRLTVL.

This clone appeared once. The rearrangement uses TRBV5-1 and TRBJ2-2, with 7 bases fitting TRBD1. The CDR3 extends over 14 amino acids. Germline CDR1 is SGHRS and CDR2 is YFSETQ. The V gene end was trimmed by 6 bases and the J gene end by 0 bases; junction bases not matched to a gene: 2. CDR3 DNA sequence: TGCGCCAGCACCGGGACAGCGAACACCGGGGAGCTGTTTTTT. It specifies CASTGTANTGELFF.

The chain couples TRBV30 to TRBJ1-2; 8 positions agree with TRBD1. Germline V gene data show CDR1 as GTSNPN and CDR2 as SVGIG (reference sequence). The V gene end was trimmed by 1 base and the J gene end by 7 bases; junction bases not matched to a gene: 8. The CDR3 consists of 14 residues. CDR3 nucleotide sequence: TGTGCCTGGAGTGGGACAGGGAAGGCGGGTGGCTACACCTTC. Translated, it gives CAWSGTGKAGGYTF.

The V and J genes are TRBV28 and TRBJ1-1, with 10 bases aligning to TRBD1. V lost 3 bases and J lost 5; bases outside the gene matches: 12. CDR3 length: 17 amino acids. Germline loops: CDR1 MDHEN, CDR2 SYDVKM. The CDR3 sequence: CASSFGGGTGERTEAFF. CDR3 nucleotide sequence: TGTGCCAGCAGTTTTGGTGGAGGGACAGGGGAACGAACTGAAGCTTTCTTT.

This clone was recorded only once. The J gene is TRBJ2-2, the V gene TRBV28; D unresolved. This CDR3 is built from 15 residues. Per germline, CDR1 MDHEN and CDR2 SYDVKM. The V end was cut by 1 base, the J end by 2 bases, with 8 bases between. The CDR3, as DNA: TGTGCCAGCAGTTTATATGGAGACAACACCGGGGAGCTGTTTTTT. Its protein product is CASSLYGDNTGELFF. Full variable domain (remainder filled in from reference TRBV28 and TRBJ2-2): DVKVTQSSRYLVKRTGEKVFLECVQDMDHENMFWYRQDPGLGLRLIYFSYDVKMKEKGDIPEGYSVSREKKERFSLILESASTNQTSMYLCASSLYGDNTGELFFGEGSRLTVL.

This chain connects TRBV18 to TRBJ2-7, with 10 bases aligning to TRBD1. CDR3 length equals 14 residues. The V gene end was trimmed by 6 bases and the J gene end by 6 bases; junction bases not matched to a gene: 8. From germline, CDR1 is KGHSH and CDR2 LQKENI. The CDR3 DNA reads TGTGCCAGCTCGTATGGGACAGGGGACTCCGAGCAGTACGTC. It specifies CASSYGTGDSEQYV.